This record concerns one T cell receptor (beta chain) sequence. Its antigen is undetermined. The data were taken from a study of T cell responses to AZD1222 COVID-19 vaccine. General study findings and limits: Researchers report vaccine-associated CD4 TCRs spanning spike, with dominance at 160-218 and 743-854. Baseline serostatus was positive in only a handful of AZD1222 recipients. Without day 14 samples, only post-peak T cell repertoires were studied.

Generated by immunoSEQ multiplex PCR, the TCRdb table keeps only in-frame clones and is missing some. The data show around 87,000 clones, with around 91% seen just once and more than 2% held by the top ten. The source is an adult who received the AZD1222 COVID-19 vaccine. The source material was peripheral blood, sampled 28 days after the second AZD1222 dose.

Written as DNA, the CDR3 is TGTGCCAGCAGCCAAGATTTAACAGCGATGAACACTGAAGCTTTCTTT. Amino acid sequence: CASSQDLTAMNTEAFF. The chain has TRBV3-1 (or the pseudogene TRBV3-2) and TRBJ1-1; D gene uncertain. The ends were cut back, 0 bases at V and 0 bases at J, with 11 bases in the middle. In germline, CDR1 is LGHDT, CDR2 YNNKEL (reference sequence). The length of the CDR3 is 16 residues.